The rows below give T cell receptor beta chains drawn from one sample of a study of T cells in Graves' hyperthyroidism and ophthalmopathy. One entry per CDR3 protein, called by TCRdb with MiXCR from the multiplex PCR reads. The sample shows some 620,000 distinct CDR3 sequences, around 16% of them seen only once. The sequenced sample was blood. The receptors stem from a woman aged 25 to 39 with Graves' hyperthyroidism. Each CDR3 is given with its conserved first and last residue. The D gene is left open where the match is weak. Rows may omit the clone size; those that give it use once, few, many or a size class.

J gene	clone size	D gene	V gene	CDR3 DNA	CDR3 protein
TRBJ1-5	many	NA	TRBV6-1	TGTGCCACTAGGGGGGTTTATAGCAATCAGCCCCAGCATTTT	CATRGVYSNQPQHF
TRBJ2-7	once	TRBD2	TRBV19	TGTGCCAGTAGTACCCCTTGGGGGGGTGAGTCGTCCTACGAGCAGTACTTC	CASSTPWGGESSYEQYF
TRBJ1-4	many	TRBD1	TRBV7-9	TGTGCCAGCAGCTCCCTGGGGACAGGAGAAGAAAAACTGTTTTTT	CASSSLGTGEEKLFF
TRBJ2-5	many	TRBD1	TRBV29-1	TGCAGCGTTGAGAGTTACAGGGGGCTGTCAGGGACCCAGTACTTC	CSVESYRGLSGTQYF
TRBJ2-1	many	NA	TRBV10-2	TGCGCCAGCAGTGAACCCTCGGGACTGTTCAACAATGAGCAGTTCTTC	CASSEPSGLFNNEQFF
TRBJ2-7	NA	TRBD1	TRBV13	TGTGCCAGCAGCTCCCAGGCCGGCGGGACAGGGTCCGAGCAGTACTTC	CASSSQAGGTGSEQYF
TRBJ1-1	many	NA	TRBV6-2/TRBV6-3	TGTGCCAGCAGTTACGAGGAGTACACTGAAGCTTTCTTT	CASSYEEYTEAFF
TRBJ1-3	many	NA	TRBV3-1	TGTGCCAGCAGCCAAGTGTTTGGTGGAAACACCATATATTTT	CASSQVFGGNTIYF
TRBJ2-1	many	TRBD2	TRBV3-1	TGTGCCAGCAGCGAACTAGCGGGACGCCTCAATGAGCAGTTCTTC	CASSELAGRLNEQFF
TRBJ1-2	many	TRBD1	TRBV6-1	TGTGCCAGCAGTCCCCCGGCAGGGGGCACCTATGGCTACACCTTC	CASSPPAGGTYGYTF
TRBJ2-1	many	NA	TRBV20-1	TGCAGTGCTAGCGGGAGTACCCACAATGAGCAGTTCTTC	CSASGSTHNEQFF
TRBJ2-5	many	TRBD1	TRBV11-2	TGTGCCAGCAGCTCCAGGGGGCTGATTGGGGAGACCCAGTACTTC	CASSSRGLIGETQYF
TRBJ2-4	NA	TRBD2	TRBV7-2	TGTGCCAGCAGCTTAGTAGGGGCTAGCGGGAGGGCCGTCTCCAAAAACATTCAGTACTTC	CASSLVGASGRAVSKNIQYF
TRBJ2-1	many	NA	TRBV5-1	TGCGCCAGCAGCTTGGACGCTGAGCAGTTCTTC	CASSLDAEQFF
TRBJ1-2	NA	TRBD1	TRBV11-2	TGCGCCAGCAGCCAAGTTGGACAGGGAGCCTTTTCTGCTTATGGCTACACCTTC	CASSQVGQGAFSAYGYTF
TRBJ2-5	few	NA	TRBV10-3	TGTGCCATCAGCGGGGTGGGGTCGGGAGAGACCCAGTACTTC	CAISGVGSGETQYF
TRBJ2-4	NA	NA	TRBV29-1	TGCAGCGCCCGAGCGGGACAGAAAAACATTCAGTACTTC	CSARAGQKNIQYF
TRBJ2-1	many	TRBD2	TRBV27	TGTGCCAGCAGAAAATTGGGGACTAGCGGGAGGGCGGGTGAGCAGTTCTTC	CASRKLGTSGRAGEQFF
TRBJ1-3	NA	NA	TRBV4-1	TGCGCCAGCAGCCAACTAGGGGAGTCAGGAAACACCATATATTTT	CASSQLGESGNTIYF
TRBJ1-4	NA	NA	TRBV29-1	TGCAGCGTTGAAGACGATGAAAAACTGTTTTTT	CSVEDDEKLFF
TRBJ2-7	many	NA	TRBV3-1	TGTGCCAGCAGCCAAACTCCAGCGATCTACGAGCAGTACTTC	CASSQTPAIYEQYF
TRBJ2-7	many	TRBD2	TRBV5-8	TGTGCCAGCAGCTTCCTAGCGGGAGCCGAACTTTACGAGCAGTACTTC	CASSFLAGAELYEQYF
TRBJ2-1	many	NA	TRBV29-1	TGCAGCGTTGCCCTCATGTACAATGAGCAGTTCTTC	CSVALMYNEQFF
TRBJ2-7	NA	NA	TRBV6-2/TRBV6-3	TGTGCCAGCAGTTACTCGGTGGCCCCAACCGAGATCGAGCAGTACTTC	CASSYSVAPTEIEQYF
TRBJ1-1	NA	NA	TRBV5-5	TGTGCCAGCAGCTGGGGAGAGGGTATGAACACTGAAGCTTTCTTT	CASSWGEGMNTEAFF
TRBJ2-1	many	NA	TRBV14	TGTGCCAGCAGCGCTACAGGGTGGCATGAGCAGTTCTTC	CASSATGWHEQFF
TRBJ2-5	many	TRBD1	TRBV29-1	TGCAGCGTTGAAGAACAGGGGGCGTACGGTTCGGCCCAGTACTTC	CSVEEQGAYGSAQYF
TRBJ2-7	many	TRBD2	TRBV27	TGTGCCAGCAGTTCCTCTAGCGGGAACTACGAGCAGTACTTC	CASSSSSGNYEQYF
TRBJ2-1	many	NA	TRBV7-2	TGTGCCAGCAGCTTAGCGCCTAACAATGAGCAGTTCTTC	CASSLAPNNEQFF
TRBJ2-5	many	TRBD2	TRBV11-2	TGTGCCAGCAGCTTTAGCGGGAGGGCCCGAGAGACCCAGTACTTC	CASSFSGRARETQYF
TRBJ2-1	many	NA	TRBV20-1	TGCAGTGCTAGAGGGATCAGGATTCGGGATGAGCAGTTCTTC	CSARGIRIRDEQFF
TRBJ1-2	few	TRBD1	TRBV3-1	TGTGCCAGCAGCCAAGATCTGGGTGGGACAGGGCTCTATGGCTACACCTTC	CASSQDLGGTGLYGYTF
TRBJ2-5	many	NA	TRBV9	TGTGCCAGCAGCGTAGGAGGAGGGCAAGAGACCCAGTACTTC	CASSVGGGQETQYF